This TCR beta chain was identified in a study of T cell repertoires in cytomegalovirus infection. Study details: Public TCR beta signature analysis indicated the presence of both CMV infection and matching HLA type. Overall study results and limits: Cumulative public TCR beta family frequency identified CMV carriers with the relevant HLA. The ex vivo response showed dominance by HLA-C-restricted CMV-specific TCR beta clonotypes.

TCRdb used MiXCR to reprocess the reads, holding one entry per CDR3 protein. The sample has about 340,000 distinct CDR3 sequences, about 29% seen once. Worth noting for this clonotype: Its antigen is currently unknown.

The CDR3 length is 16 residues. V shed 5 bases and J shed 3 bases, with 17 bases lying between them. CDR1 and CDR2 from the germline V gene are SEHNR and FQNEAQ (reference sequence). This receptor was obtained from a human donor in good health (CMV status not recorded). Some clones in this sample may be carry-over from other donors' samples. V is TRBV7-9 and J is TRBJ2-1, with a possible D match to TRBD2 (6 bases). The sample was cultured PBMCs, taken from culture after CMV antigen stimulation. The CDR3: CASSPPMGLLYNEQFF. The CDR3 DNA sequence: TGTGCCAGCAGCCCGCCGATGGGACTTCTCTACAATGAGCAGTTCTTC.